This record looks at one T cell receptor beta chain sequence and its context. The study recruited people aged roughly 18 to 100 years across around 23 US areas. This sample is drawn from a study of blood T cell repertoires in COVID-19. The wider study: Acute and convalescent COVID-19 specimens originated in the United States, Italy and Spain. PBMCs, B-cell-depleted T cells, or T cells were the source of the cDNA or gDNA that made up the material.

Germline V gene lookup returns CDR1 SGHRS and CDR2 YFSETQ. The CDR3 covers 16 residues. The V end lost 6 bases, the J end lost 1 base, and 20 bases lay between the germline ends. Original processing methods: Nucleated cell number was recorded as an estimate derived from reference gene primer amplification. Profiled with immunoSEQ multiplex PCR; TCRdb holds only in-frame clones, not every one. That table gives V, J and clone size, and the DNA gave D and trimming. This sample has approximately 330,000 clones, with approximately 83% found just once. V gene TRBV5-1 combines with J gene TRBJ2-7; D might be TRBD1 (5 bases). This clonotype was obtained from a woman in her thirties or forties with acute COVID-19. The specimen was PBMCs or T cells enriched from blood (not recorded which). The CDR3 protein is CASNQGLRGISYEQYF. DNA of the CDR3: TGCGCCAGCAACCAGGGTTTACGAGGCATTTCCTACGAGCAGTACTTC.